This TCR beta chain was sequenced in a study of Graves' ophthalmopathy and Graves' hyperthyroidism. RNA transcripts were the source from which TCR beta CDR3 regions were amplified. The first round was an RT-PCR with HTBI primers, and the second round was a multiplex PCR. TCRdb reanalysed the multiplex PCR reads using MiXCR and keeps one entry per CDR3 protein. Altogether 200,000 to 250,000 distinct CDR3 sequences are present, 45% to 55% being singletons, with the ten largest covering around 43%. Where ophthalmopathy was present, donors had moderate-to-severe activity, CAS ≥3, NOSPECS ≥4 and duration under 3 months. Serum thyroxine and TRAb, along with clinical symptoms, thyroid ultrasound and orbital computed tomography, were what diagnosis relied on. The V gene lost 4 bases and the J gene lost 4 bases, with 20 bases spanning the gap. Germline V CDR1 and CDR2: SGHDT, YYEEEE. The CDR3 has 16 amino acids.

Material: peripheral blood. The chain recombines TRBV5-6 with TRBJ1-2; the D is unclear. This sequence was found in an adult man with Graves' ophthalmopathy. The CDR3 sequence is CASSQDQAERLYGYTF. The CDR3, as DNA: TGTGCCAGCAGCCAAGATCAAGCCGAAAGACTCTATGGCTACACCTTC.